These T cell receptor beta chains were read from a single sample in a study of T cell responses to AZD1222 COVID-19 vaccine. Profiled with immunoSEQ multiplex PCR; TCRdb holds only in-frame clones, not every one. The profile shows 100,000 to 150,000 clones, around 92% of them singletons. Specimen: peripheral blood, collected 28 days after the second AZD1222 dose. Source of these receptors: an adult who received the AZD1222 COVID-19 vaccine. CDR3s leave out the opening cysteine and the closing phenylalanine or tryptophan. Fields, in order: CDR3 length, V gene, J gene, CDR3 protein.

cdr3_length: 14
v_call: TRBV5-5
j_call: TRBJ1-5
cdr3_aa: ASSYNRGNSNQPQH

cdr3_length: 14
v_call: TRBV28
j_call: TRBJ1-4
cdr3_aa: ASSFGRGGTNEKLF

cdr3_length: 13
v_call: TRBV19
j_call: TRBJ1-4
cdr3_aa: ASSGSSSTNEKLF

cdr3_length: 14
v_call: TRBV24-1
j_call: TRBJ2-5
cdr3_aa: ATSAPRQGGWETQY

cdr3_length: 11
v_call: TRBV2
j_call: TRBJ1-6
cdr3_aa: ASRRDNNSPLH

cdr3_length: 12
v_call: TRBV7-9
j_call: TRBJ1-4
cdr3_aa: ASSQFSVSEKLF

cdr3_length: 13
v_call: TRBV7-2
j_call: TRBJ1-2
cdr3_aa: ASSPGTGAFYGYT

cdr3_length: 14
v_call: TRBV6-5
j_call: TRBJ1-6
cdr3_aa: ASSYSRQGSNSPLH

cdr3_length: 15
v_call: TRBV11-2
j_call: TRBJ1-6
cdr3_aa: ASSLSIESSYNSPLH

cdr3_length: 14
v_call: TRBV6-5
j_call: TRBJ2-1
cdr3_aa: ASSSLSGGPYNEQF

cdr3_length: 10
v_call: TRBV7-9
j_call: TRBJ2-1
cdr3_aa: ASRSGISEQF

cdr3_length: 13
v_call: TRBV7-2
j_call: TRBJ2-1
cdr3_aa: ASRPRQGTYNEQF

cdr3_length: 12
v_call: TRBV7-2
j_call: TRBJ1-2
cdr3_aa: ASSLTGGDYGYT

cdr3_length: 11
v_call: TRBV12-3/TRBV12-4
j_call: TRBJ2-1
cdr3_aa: ASSPQGVNEQF

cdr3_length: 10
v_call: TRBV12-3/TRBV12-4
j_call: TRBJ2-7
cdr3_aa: ASSLGLREQY

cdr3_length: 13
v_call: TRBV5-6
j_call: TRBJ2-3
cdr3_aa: ASSLTSRPTDTQY

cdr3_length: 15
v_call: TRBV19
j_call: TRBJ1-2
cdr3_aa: ASSVSPGPPFNYGYT

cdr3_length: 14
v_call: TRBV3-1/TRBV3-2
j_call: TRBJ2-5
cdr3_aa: ASSQEIGLAEETQY

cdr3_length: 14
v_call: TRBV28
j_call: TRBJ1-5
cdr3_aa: ASSSPTYRGNQPQH

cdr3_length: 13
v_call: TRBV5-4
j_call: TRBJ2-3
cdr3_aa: ASSLGGRGTDTQY

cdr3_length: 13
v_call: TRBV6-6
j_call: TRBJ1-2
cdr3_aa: ASSYSREGNYGYT

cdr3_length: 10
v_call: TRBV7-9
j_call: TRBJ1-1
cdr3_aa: ASSTGNTEAF

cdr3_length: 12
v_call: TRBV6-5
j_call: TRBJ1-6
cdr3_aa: ASSRTEFNSPLH

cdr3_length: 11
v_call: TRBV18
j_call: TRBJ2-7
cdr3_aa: ASSPPGNYEQY

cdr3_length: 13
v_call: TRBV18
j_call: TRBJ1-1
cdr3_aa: ASSLPGGRLNEAF

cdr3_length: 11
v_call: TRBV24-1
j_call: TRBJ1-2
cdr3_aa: ATSDSGVYGYT

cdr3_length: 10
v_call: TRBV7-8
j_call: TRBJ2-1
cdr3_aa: ASSLARDEQF

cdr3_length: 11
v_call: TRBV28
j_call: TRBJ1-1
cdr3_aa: ASRSTDDAEAF

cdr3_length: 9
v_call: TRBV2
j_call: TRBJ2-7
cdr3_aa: ASGGTYEQY

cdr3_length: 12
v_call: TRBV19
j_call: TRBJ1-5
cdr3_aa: ASRSEGSNQPQH

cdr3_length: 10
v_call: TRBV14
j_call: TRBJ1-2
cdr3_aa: ASSQGPYGYT

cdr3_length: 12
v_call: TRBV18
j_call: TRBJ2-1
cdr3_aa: ASSNLAGDNEQF

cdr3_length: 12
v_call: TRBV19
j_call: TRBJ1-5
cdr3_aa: ASSLGQTNQPQH

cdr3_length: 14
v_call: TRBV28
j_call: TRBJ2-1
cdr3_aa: ASSLPYRDSHNEQF

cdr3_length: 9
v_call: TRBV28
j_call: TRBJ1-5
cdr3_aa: ASSQDSPQH

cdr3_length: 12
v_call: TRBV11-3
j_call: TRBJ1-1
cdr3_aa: ASSFDRVNTEAF

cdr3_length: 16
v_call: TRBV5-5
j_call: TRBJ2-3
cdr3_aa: ASSLEEGAGVSTDTQY

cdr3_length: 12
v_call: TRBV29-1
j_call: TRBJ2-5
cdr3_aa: SVVEHLSQETQY

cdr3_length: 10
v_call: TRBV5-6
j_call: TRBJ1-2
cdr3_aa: ASIGRGYGYT

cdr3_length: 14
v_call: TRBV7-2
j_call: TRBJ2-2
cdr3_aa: ASSAGGQGGPGELF

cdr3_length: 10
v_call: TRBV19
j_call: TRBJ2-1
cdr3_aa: ASSIGDYEQF

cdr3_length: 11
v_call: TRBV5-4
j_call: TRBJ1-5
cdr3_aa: ASSRGGTQPQH

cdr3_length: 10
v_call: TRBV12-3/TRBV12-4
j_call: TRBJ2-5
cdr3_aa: ASSPGAETQY

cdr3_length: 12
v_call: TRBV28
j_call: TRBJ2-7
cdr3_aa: ASASSGPLYEQY

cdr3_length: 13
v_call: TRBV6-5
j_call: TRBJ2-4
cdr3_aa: ASSYSTETKNIQY

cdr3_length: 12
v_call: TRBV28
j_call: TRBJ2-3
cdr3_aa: ASSTDRPRDTQY

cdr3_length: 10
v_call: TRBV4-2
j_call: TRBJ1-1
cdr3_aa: ASRFRNTEAF

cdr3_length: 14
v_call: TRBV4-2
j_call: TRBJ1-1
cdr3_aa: ASSHEARGRYFEAF

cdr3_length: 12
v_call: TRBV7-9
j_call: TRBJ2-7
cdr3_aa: ASSLGDSSYEQY

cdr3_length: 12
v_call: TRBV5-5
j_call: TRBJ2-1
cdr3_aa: ASSLAGTSNEQF

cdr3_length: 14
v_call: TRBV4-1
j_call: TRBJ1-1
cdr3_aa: ASSQVFFGGYTEAF

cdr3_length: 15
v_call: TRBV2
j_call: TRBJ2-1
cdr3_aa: ASRDPEAGVSYNEQF

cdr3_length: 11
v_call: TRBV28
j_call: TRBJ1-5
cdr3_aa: ASTRSPDQPQH

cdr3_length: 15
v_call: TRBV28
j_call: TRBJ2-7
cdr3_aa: ASSLASGRAGRFEQY

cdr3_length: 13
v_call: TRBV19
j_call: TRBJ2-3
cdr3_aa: ASSLAGGPPDTQY

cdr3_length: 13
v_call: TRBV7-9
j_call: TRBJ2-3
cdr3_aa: ASSHGTVSTDTQY

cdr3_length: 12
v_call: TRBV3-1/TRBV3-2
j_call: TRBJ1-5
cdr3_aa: ASSARASNQPQH

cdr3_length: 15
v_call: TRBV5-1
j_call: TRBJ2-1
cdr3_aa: ASSLAQLAGGGDEQF

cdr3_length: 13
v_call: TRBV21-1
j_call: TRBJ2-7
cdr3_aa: ASSKVRQGAYEQY

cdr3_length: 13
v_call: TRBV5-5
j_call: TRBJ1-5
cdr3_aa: ASSLVPGGGQPQH